This T cell receptor (beta chain) is drawn from a study of blood T cell repertoires in COVID-19. For the study at large: Acute and convalescent COVID-19 samples came from the United States, Italy and Spain. T cells, B-cell-depleted T cells, or PBMCs supplied cDNA or gDNA.

Original data processing: Nucleated cell number was recorded as an estimate derived from reference gene primer amplification. Only in-frame clones appear in the TCRdb table, and some are missing; sequencing was by immunoSEQ multiplex PCR. V and J calls and clone size are as listed in that table; D and trimming were resolved from the DNA. The data show 250,000 to 350,000 clones, around 91% seen once. CDR3 size: 15 residues. Per the germline V gene, CDR1 is SGHKS and CDR2 is YYEKEE (reference sequence). The V and J ends lost 0 bases and 3 bases, in that order; junction bases with no gene match: 1. Source material: peripheral blood. The clonotype comes from an older woman with acute or convalescent COVID-19. The chain is built from TRBV5-5 and TRBJ2-7; 12 bases agree with TRBD2. The CDR3 DNA reads TGTGCCAGCAGCTTGGGGACTAGCGGGATCTACGAGCAGTACTTC. Its protein is CASSLGTSGIYEQYF.